This is a list of T cell receptor beta chains from one sample in a study of blood T cell repertoires in COVID-19. TCRdb keeps only in-frame clones here, not all; method: immunoSEQ multiplex PCR. Of some 94,000 clones detected, over 70% appear once; the ten largest clones hold under 1.2%. Sequenced material: peripheral blood. These receptors were obtained from a human donor in a cohort sampled during active COVID-19. Both conserved end residues are part of each CDR3.

V gene	J gene	CDR3 length	CDR3 protein
TRBV7-3	TRBJ2-1	14	CASSLTSVYNEQFF
TRBV5-1	TRBJ2-7	13	CASSSGGGAKEYF
TRBV3-1/TRBV3-2	TRBJ2-7	14	CASSQDRQVYEQYF
TRBV6-5	TRBJ2-5	13	CASRPSSGETQYF
TRBV11-2	TRBJ2-3	17	CASSQGGLAGYTDTQYF
TRBV28	TRBJ2-5	14	CASSVQGAQETQYF
TRBV27	TRBJ2-3	16	CASSFQGQGYSDTQYF
TRBV27	TRBJ2-7	17	CASSLGDGTSGSDEQYF
TRBV11-2	TRBJ1-3	15	CASSLGQTSGNTIYF
TRBV18	TRBJ1-1	14	CASSIDRQGREAFF
TRBV7-2	TRBJ2-7	14	CASSWTGTWYEQYF
TRBV3-1/TRBV3-2	TRBJ1-2	17	CASSQLRLDSPNYGYTF
TRBV4-1	TRBJ2-4	16	CASSQEGGRVKNIQYF
TRBV28	TRBJ1-4	14	CASSRPGTNEKLFF
TRBV19	TRBJ2-1	18	CASQDPGLAGGSYNEQFF
TRBV7-7	TRBJ2-1	15	CASSSVAGPYNEQFF
TRBV7-9	TRBJ1-3	17	CASSRWTTGRSGNTIYF
TRBV4-1	TRBJ2-3	14	CASSQDRVTDTQYF
TRBV19	TRBJ1-2	15	CASSLYRGLNYGYTF
TRBV6-1	TRBJ2-7	17	CASSVFLPGQGFYEQYF
TRBV28	TRBJ1-2	15	CASSPRDSALYGYTF
TRBV7-7	TRBJ2-5	15	CASSLLANRQETQYF
TRBV15	TRBJ2-3	18	CATSRDQPSGRAGDTQYF
TRBV7-2	TRBJ2-1	13	CASSSHSEDEQFF